This is a list of T cell receptor beta chains from one sample in a study of OX40 agonist ivuxolimab in advanced cancers. Clones were sequenced by immunoSEQ multiplex PCR, and TCRdb holds only the in-frame ones, with some missing. The sample has some 37,000 clones, 65% to 85% seen once. The starting material was CD4+ or CD8+ T cells sorted from blood, obtained in a trial of the OX40 agonist ivuxolimab. These receptors all come from an adult with an advanced solid tumor such as melanoma, head and neck, liver or kidney cancer. CDR3s include the opening cysteine and the closing phenylalanine or tryptophan. Fields, in order: D gene, J gene, clone size, V gene, CDR3 protein, CDR3 DNA. The D gene is left open where the match is weak. Clone size is given for some rows only: seen once, a few or many times, or a class if the clone is expanded.

. | TRBJ1-1 | . | TRBV28 | CASSPSAGLLNTEAFF | TGTGCCAGCAGCCCTTCAGCGGGACTTTTGAACACTGAAGCTTTCTTT
. | TRBJ2-2 | few | TRBV28 | CASSFVRVGTGELFF | TGTGCCAGCAGTTTCGTGAGGGTGGGCACCGGGGAGCTGTTTTTT
. | TRBJ2-3 | . | TRBV11-2 | CASSLVVGRGRDTQYF | TGTGCCAGCAGCTTAGTTGTAGGTAGGGGTCGGGATACGCAGTATTTT
TRBD1 | TRBJ1-4 | . | TRBV6-5 | CASSYSDRVEKLFF | TGTGCCAGCAGTTACTCCGACAGGGTTGAAAAACTGTTTTTT
. | TRBJ2-5 | few | TRBV5-4 | CASSYRDQETQYF | TGTGCCAGCAGCTACAGGGACCAAGAGACCCAGTACTTC
TRBD1 | TRBJ2-7 | . | TRBV5-5 | CASSLEAGGIDEQYF | TGTGCCAGCAGCTTGGAGGCAGGGGGAATCGACGAGCAGTACTTC
. | TRBJ1-5 | . | TRBV28 | CASRTFLVSNQPQHF | TGTGCCAGTCGGACCTTCCTTGTTAGCAATCAGCCCCAGCATTTT
. | TRBJ1-6 | once | TRBV9 | CASSVEGNPPLHF | TGTGCCAGCAGCGTAGAGGGAAATCCTCCCCTCCACTTT
. | TRBJ2-1 | . | TRBV5-4 | CASSLEGFNEQFF | TGTGCCAGCAGCCTGGAGGGGTTCAATGAGCAGTTCTTC
TRBD2 | TRBJ2-1 | . | TRBV9 | CASSVTSGRPSSYNEQFF | TGTGCCAGCAGCGTGACTAGCGGGAGACCTAGCTCCTACAATGAGCAGTTCTTC
. | TRBJ2-3 | . | TRBV19 | CASSIATMNTDTQYF | TGTGCCAGTAGTATTGCGACTATGAACACAGATACGCAGTATTTT
. | TRBJ2-1 | . | TRBV28 | CASSSDTTPYNEQFF | TGTGCCAGCAGTTCCGACACAACCCCCTACAATGAGCAGTTCTTC
TRBD1 | TRBJ2-7 | . | TRBV7-9 | CASSSSTGLLSDEQYF | TGTGCCAGCAGCTCCTCGACAGGGCTCCTTTCGGACGAGCAGTACTTC
. | TRBJ2-7 | . | TRBV28 | CASTTGAEQYF | TGTGCCAGCACCACAGGAGCCGAGCAGTACTTC
. | TRBJ1-3 | few | TRBV7-8 | CASSLNVPGLPSGNTIYF | TGTGCCAGCAGCTTAAATGTGCCAGGTTTGCCGTCTGGAAACACCATATATTTT
. | TRBJ2-1 | . | TRBV5-6 | CASSLEADEQFF | TGTGCCAGCAGCTTGGAAGCAGATGAGCAGTTCTTC
. | TRBJ2-3 | . | TRBV6-1 | CASRDVELGPDTQYF | TGTGCCAGCAGGGATGTGGAACTGGGGCCAGATACGCAGTATTTT
. | TRBJ1-5 | . | TRBV2 | CASSSDRSINQPQHF | TGTGCCAGCAGTTCAGACAGATCAATCAATCAGCCCCAGCATTTT
TRBD2 | TRBJ2-5 | . | TRBV11-1 | CASSLGLAGGETQYF | TGTGCCAGCAGCTTGGGACTAGCGGGCGGTGAGACCCAGTACTTC
. | TRBJ2-1 | . | TRBV27 | CASSLQQGGEQFF | TGTGCCAGCAGTTTACAACAGGGAGGTGAGCAGTTCTTC
TRBD1 | TRBJ2-7 | . | TRBV6-1 | CASSEYDRAYEQYF | TGTGCCAGCAGTGAGTACGACAGGGCCTACGAGCAGTACTTC